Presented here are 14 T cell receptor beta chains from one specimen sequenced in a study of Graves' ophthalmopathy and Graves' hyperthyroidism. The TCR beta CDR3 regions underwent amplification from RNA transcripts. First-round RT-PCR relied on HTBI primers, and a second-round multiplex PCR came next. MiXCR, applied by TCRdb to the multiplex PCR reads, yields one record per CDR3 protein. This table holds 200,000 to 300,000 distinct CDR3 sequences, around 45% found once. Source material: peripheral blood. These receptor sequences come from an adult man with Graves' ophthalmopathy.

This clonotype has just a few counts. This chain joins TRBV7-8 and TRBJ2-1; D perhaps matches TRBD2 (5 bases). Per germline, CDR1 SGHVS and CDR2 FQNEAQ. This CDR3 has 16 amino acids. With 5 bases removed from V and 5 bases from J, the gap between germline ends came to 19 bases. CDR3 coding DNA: TGTGCCAGCAGCCCACCCGGGATTCTGCGCCACAATGAGCAGTTCTTC. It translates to CASSPPGILRHNEQFF.

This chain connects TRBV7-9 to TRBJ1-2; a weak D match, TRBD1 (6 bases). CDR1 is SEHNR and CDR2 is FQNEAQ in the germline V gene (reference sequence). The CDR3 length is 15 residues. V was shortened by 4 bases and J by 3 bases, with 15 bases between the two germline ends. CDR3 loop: CASSWGGRYYYGYTF. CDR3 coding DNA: TGTGCCAGCAGCTGGGGGGGGCGCTACTACTATGGCTACACCTTC.

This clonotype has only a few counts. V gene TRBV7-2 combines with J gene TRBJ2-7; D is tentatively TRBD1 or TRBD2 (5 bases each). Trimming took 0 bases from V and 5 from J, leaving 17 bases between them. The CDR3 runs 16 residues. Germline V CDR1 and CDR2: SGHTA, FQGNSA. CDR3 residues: CASSLAGPSNPDEQYF. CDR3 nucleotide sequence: TGTGCCAGCAGCTTAGCGGGACCCTCCAACCCCGACGAGCAGTACTTC.

The CDR3 coding sequence is TGTGCCAGCAGTTACACACAGGAGGCGGAATTTGAAAAACTGTTTTTT. Encoded protein: CASSYTQEAEFEKLFF. This sequence joins TRBV6-5 and TRBJ1-4, with TRBD1 as a possible D gene (5 bases). The V gene's germline CDR1 is MNHEY and CDR2 SVGAGI. This CDR3 has 16 residues. V was cut by 2 bases and J by 7 bases, with 17 bases left in between.

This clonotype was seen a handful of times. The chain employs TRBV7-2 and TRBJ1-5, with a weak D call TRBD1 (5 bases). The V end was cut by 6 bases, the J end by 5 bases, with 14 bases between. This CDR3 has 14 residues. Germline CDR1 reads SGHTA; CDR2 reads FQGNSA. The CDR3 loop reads CASSRDPRDQPQHF. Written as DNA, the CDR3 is TGTGCCAGCAGTAGGGACCCTAGGGATCAGCCCCAGCATTTT.

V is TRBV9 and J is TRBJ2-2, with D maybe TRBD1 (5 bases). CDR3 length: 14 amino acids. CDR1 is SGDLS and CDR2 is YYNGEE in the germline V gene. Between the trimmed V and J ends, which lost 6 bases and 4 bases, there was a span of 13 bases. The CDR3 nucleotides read TGTGCCAGCACCCAGGGTGGGGTCACCGGGGAGCTGTTTTTT. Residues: CASTQGGVTGELFF.

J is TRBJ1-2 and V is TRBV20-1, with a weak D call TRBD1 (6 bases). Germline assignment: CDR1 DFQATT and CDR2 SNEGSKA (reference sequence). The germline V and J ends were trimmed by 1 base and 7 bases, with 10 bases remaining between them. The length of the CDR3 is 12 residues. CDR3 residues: CSARGGLGGYTF. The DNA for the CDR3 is TGCAGTGCTAGAGGGGGGCTCGGTGGCTACACCTTC.

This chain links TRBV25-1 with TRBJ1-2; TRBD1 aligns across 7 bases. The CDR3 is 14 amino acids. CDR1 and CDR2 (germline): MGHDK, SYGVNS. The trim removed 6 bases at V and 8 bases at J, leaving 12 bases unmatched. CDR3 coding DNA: TGTGCCAGCAGAACAACCACGACAGGGACAGGCTACACCTTC. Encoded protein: CASRTTTTGTGYTF.

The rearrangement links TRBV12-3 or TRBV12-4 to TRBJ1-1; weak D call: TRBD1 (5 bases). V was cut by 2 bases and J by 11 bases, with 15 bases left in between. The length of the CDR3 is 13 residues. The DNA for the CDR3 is TGTGCCAGCAGTTTATCGGGGCATTCAAGGGCTTTCTTT. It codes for CASSLSGHSRAFF.

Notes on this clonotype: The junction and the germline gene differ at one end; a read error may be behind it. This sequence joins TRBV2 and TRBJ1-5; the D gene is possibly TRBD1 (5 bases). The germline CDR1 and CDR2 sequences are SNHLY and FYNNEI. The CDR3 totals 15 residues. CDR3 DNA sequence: TGTGCCAGCAGTGGAGGTGCAGGGTTTGGTCAGCCCCGGCATTTT. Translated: CASSGGAGFGQPRHF.

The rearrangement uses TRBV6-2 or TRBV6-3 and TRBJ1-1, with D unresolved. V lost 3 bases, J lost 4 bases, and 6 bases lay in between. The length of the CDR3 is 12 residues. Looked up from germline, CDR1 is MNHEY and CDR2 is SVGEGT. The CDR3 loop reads CASSYDITEAFF. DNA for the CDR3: TGTGCCAGCAGTTATGATATCACTGAAGCTTTCTTT.

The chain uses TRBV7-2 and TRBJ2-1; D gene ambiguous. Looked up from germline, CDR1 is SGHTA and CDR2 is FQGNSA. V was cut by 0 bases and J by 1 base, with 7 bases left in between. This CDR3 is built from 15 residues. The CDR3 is CASSLAVGSYNEQFF. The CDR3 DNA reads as TGTGCCAGCAGCTTAGCGGTAGGGTCCTACAATGAGCAGTTCTTC.

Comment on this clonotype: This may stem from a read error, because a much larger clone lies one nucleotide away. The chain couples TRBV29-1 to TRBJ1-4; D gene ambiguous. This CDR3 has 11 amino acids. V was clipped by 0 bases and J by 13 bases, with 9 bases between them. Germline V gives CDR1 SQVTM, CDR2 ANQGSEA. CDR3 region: CSVEDREGLFF. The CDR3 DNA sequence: TGCAGCGTTGAAGATCGGGAGGGACTGTTTTTT.

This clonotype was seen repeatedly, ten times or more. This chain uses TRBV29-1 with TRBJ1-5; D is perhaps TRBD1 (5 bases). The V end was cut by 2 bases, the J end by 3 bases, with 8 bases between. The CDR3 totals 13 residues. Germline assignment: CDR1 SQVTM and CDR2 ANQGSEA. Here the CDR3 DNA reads TGCAGCGTTGAACTGGGACTCAATCAGCCCCAGCATTTT. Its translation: CSVELGLNQPQHF.